This T cell receptor beta chain was captured by sequencing in a study of blood T cell repertoires in COVID-19. In the study overall: Spain, Italy and the United States supplied samples that represented acute and convalescent COVID-19.

V was shortened by 0 bases and J by 1 base, with 4 bases between the two germline ends. This CDR3 spans 13 amino acids. Germline CDR1 and CDR2: SGHRS and YFSETQ. Authors' processing steps: Using reference gene primer amplification, nucleated cell counts were estimated. Generated by immunoSEQ multiplex PCR, the TCRdb table keeps only in-frame clones and is missing some. The V and J calls and clone size were taken over from that table, and D and trimming were inferred from the DNA. The sample lists about 59,000 clones, about 90% occurring once. The chain recombines TRBV5-1 with TRBJ1-1; D remains ambiguous. The clonotype comes from a man older than 75 in a cohort sampled during active COVID-19. Sequencing used peripheral blood. CDR3 sequence reads: CASSLATNTEAFF. CDR3 in DNA: TGCGCCAGCAGCTTGGCTACGAACACTGAAGCTTTCTTT.